The 31 T cell receptor beta chains listed next were all sequenced from one sample in a study of T-cell memory formation after mild COVID-19. One entry per CDR3 protein results from TCRdb running MiXCR on the 5' RACE reads. The sample records roughly 400,000 distinct CDR3 sequences, 15% to 20% being singletons. Sequencing used PBMCs or a T cell subset sorted from them (not recorded which). The receptors were sampled from a man aged 18 to 30 who had mild COVID-19 (a few samples of this study predate the infection). Cell type and time point are not known.

This clonotype has only a few counts. The rearrangement uses TRBV18 and TRBJ2-5; perhaps TRBD1 as D (6 bases). The germline V and J ends were trimmed by 0 bases and 5 bases, with 13 bases remaining between them. The CDR3 has 15 residues. In germline, CDR1 is KGHSH, CDR2 LQKENI. The DNA for the CDR3 is TGTGCCAGCTCACCACCGTCAGGGGTGAGGGAGACCCAGTACTTC. It translates to CASSPPSGVRETQYF. The whole variable domain, filled in from reference TRBV18 and TRBJ2-5, reads NAGVMQNPRHLVRRRGQEARLRCSPMKGHSHVYWYRQLPEEGLKFMVYLQKENIIDESGMPKERFSAEFPKEGPSILRIQQVVRGDSAAYFCASSPPSGVRETQYFGPGTRLLVL.

This clonotype has a handful of counts. The chain joins TRBV20-1 to TRBJ2-3; 8 positions agree with TRBD2. The germline V gene has CDR1 DFQATT and CDR2 SNEGSKA (reference sequence). The J segment lost 5 bases and the V segment lost 7 bases, leaving 5 bases of the junction unmatched. The CDR3 contains 12 residues. The CDR3 reads CSVHRGGDTQYF. The CDR3 DNA reads TGCAGTGTTCATCGGGGGGGAGATACGCAGTATTTT.

V and J are TRBV3-1 and TRBJ2-3; D ambiguous. CDR1 is LGHDT and CDR2 is YNNKEL in the germline V gene (reference sequence). The CDR3 is 11 amino acids. V was cut by 4 bases and J by 10 bases, with 9 bases left in between. Here the CDR3 DNA reads TGTGCCAGCAGCCTGGGCAGCGCGCAGTATTTT. Amino acids: CASSLGSAQYF.

The CDR3 here is CASRRDAYEQFF. The CDR3 bases are TGTGCCAGCAGAAGGGACGCTTATGAGCAGTTCTTC. V usage is TRBV12-3 or TRBV12-4 and J usage is TRBJ2-1, with D perhaps assigned TRBD1 or TRBD2 (5 bases each). CDR3 size: 12 residues. V was clipped by 6 bases and J by 8 bases, with 11 bases between them.

This clonotype was picked up a small number of times. This rearrangement joins TRBV5-1 to TRBJ2-1, with 13 nucleotides matching TRBD2. Germline CDR1 reads SGHRS; CDR2 reads YFSETQ. This CDR3 has 17 amino acids. The V segment lost 3 bases and the J segment 6 bases; nucleotides outside the gene matches: 9. The CDR3 sequence: CASSYRTSGGGTNEQFF. DNA for the CDR3: TGCGCCAGCAGCTACCGGACTAGCGGGGGAGGAACCAATGAGCAGTTCTTC. The entire variable domain, with the rest obtained from reference TRBV5-1 and TRBJ2-1, is as follows: KAGVTQTPRYLIKTRGQQVTLSCSPISGHRSVSWYQQTPGQGLQFLFEYFSETQRNKGNFPGRFSGRQFSNSRSEMNVSTLELGDSALYLCASSYRTSGGGTNEQFFGPGTRLTVL.

In its sample, this clonotype was seen many times. The chain combines TRBV6-2 or TRBV6-3 with TRBJ2-2; D uncertain. Germline V CDR1 and CDR2: MNHEY, SVGEGT. Trimming removed 6 bases from V and 2 bases from J, with 7 bases in between. CDR3 size: 13 residues. Here the CDR3 reads CASRAQNTGELFF. CDR3 DNA: TGTGCCAGCAGAGCCCAAAACACCGGGGAGCTGTTTTTT.

The genes are TRBV7-2 and TRBJ2-3, with a weak D call TRBD2 (6 bases). There are 15 residues in the CDR3. Germline CDR1 reads SGHTA; CDR2 reads FQGNSA. Deletions cut 6 bases from V and 2 bases from J, with 15 bases between. CDR3 DNA sequence: TGTGCCAGCAGGCTGACTCGGGGGATCACAGATACGCAGTATTTT. It codes for CASRLTRGITDTQYF.

This clonotype was seen only once. The chain uses TRBV7-9 and TRBJ2-5, with unresolved D. The germline V gene has CDR1 SEHNR and CDR2 FQNEAQ (reference sequence). Trimming shortened V by 3 bases and J by 5 bases, and 7 bases separated the two germline ends. The CDR3 totals 12 residues. The CDR3 DNA reads as TGTGCCAGCAGCTTCGGGTCCGAGACCCAGTACTTC. Translating it yields CASSFGSETQYF.

The chain links TRBV9 to TRBJ1-1; TRBD1 is a possible D gene (6 bases). The V gene's germline CDR1 is SGDLS and CDR2 YYNGEE. This CDR3 spans 14 amino acids. Between the trimmed V and J ends, which lost 5 bases and 1 base, there was a span of 12 bases. This CDR3 is CASRGGTGNTEAFF. CDR3 DNA sequence: TGTGCCAGCAGGGGGGGCACAGGGAACACTGAAGCTTTCTTT.

CDR3 region: CASRGGVSGANVLTF. DNA for the CDR3: TGTGCCAGCAGAGGGGGCGTCTCTGGGGCCAACGTCCTGACTTTC. V usage is TRBV12-3 or TRBV12-4 and J usage is TRBJ2-6; 7 bases are shared with TRBD1. The ends lost 6 bases at V and 0 bases at J; junction bases unmatched: 2. The CDR3 is made up of 15 amino acids.

This clonotype occurred a few times. The chain links TRBV2 to TRBJ2-3; possible D gene TRBD1, 6 bases. Trimming removed 6 bases at V and 5 bases at J, with 15 bases between. This CDR3 has 14 amino acids. The germline V gene encodes CDR1 SNHLY and CDR2 FYNNEI. The CDR3 DNA reads as TGTGCCAGCAGCGCCGGGCTAGGGGGAGATACGCAGTATTTT. It yields the protein CASSAGLGGDTQYF. Using reference TRBV2 and TRBJ2-3 for the parts outside the CDR3, the full variable domain is EPEVTQTPSHQVTQMGQEVILRCVPISNHLYFYWYRQILGQKVEFLVSFYNNEISEKSEIFDDQFSVERPDGSNFTLKIRSTKLEDSAMYFCASSAGLGGDTQYFGPGTRLTVL.

V is TRBV6-5 and J is TRBJ1-3; D gene uncertain. The CDR3 consists of 15 residues. Germline CDR1 MNHEY, CDR2 SVGAGI. The ends were cut back, 5 bases at V and 0 bases at J, with 11 bases in the middle. CDR3 nucleotides: TGTGCCAGCAGTATGACGGTTCTCTCTGGAAACACCATATATTTT. Translating gives CASSMTVLSGNTIYF.

The chain joins TRBV5-1 to TRBJ2-7; D tentatively fits TRBD1 or TRBD2 (6 bases each). This CDR3 contains 15 residues. Trimming took 5 bases from V and 2 from J, leaving 17 bases between them. The germline gives CDR1 SGHRS, CDR2 YFSETQ. CDR3 region: CASSLNRGPAYEQYF. CDR3 sequence (DNA): TGCGCCAGCAGTCTCAATCGGGGGCCTGCCTACGAGCAGTACTTC.

The rearrangement joins TRBV9 to TRBJ2-1, with 7 bases identical to TRBD2. The CDR3 consists of 13 residues. V lost 2 bases, J lost 5 bases, and 1 base stayed unmatched. Germline-derived CDR1 and CDR2 are SGDLS and YYNGEE. CDR3 coding DNA: TGTGCCAGCAGCGTGGCGGGGGACAATGAGCAGTTCTTC. Protein: CASSVAGDNEQFF.

This clonotype was recorded at least ten times. The CDR3 DNA sequence: TGTGCCAGCAGCGAACAGGGGGATGGCTACACCTTC. This gives the protein CASSEQGDGYTF. This chain links TRBV2 with TRBJ1-2; 8 nucleotides line up with TRBD1. The CDR3 length is 12 residues. With V trimmed by 6 bases and J by 6 bases, 3 bases remained unmatched. Germline CDR1 reads SNHLY; CDR2 reads FYNNEI.

The chain recombines TRBV29-1 with TRBJ2-7; 9 bases map to TRBD1. CDR3 length equals 13 residues. Unmatched junction bases numbered 3, after V lost 6 bases and J lost 0 bases. Germline CDR1 reads SQVTM; CDR2 reads ANQGSEA. The CDR3 coding sequence is TGCAGCGTCGCGGACAGGGGCTCCTACGAGCAGTACTTC. Protein product: CSVADRGSYEQYF.

The rearrangement links TRBV7-2 to TRBJ2-7; no reliable D call. V was clipped by 5 bases and J by 2 bases, with 10 bases between them. Germline assignment: CDR1 SGHTA and CDR2 FQGNSA. The CDR3 is 13 residues long. The CDR3 DNA is TGTGCCAGCAGCCCTCTAGTTACCTACGAGCAGTACTTC. Its protein is CASSPLVTYEQYF.

This sequence joins TRBV30 and TRBJ2-7; maybe TRBD2 (6 bases). Germline V gene sequence: CDR1 GTSNPN, CDR2 SVGIG (reference sequence). The V end was cut by 3 bases, the J end by 3 bases, with 9 bases between. The CDR3 extends over 12 amino acids. CDR3 nucleotides: TGTGCCTGGAGGGGACTCAGCTACGAGCAGTACTTC. It codes for CAWRGLSYEQYF. Based on the CDR3 plus reference TRBV30 and TRBJ2-7, the full variable domain is SQTIHQWPATLVQPVGSPLSLECTVEGTSNPNLYWYRQAAGRGLQLLFYSVGIGQISSEVPQNLSASRPQDRQFILSSKKLLLSDSGFYLCAWRGLSYEQYFGPGTRLTVT.

This clonotype came up a few times. This chain joins TRBV6-2 or TRBV6-3 and TRBJ2-7; no definite D call. The CDR3 covers 12 residues. Germline CDR1 and CDR2: MNHEY and SVGEGT. The ends were cut back, 2 bases at V and 4 bases at J, with 6 bases in the middle. The CDR3 is CASSYPSYEQYV. CDR3 nucleotide sequence: TGTGCCAGCAGTTACCCTAGTTACGAGCAGTACGTC.

V usage is TRBV6-2 or TRBV6-3 and J usage is TRBJ2-5; tentatively, D is TRBD2 (6 bases). Germline lookup yields CDR1 MNHEY and CDR2 SVGEGT. V lost 6 bases and J lost 4, with 15 bases in between. CDR3 length: 14 residues. This CDR3 reads CASSHRDGGETQYF. The CDR3 bases are TGTGCCAGCAGCCACCGGGACGGGGGAGAGACCCAGTACTTC.

The J gene is TRBJ2-2, the V gene TRBV10-3, with D possibly being TRBD1 or TRBD2 (5 bases each). Germline values: CDR1 ENHRY, CDR2 SYGVKD. The V end lost 9 bases, the J end lost 2 bases, and 10 bases lay between the germline ends. CDR3 length equals 13 residues. CDR3 DNA sequence: TGTGCCATACAGGACTCAAACACCGGGGAGCTGTTTTTT. As protein: CAIQDSNTGELFF.

This clonotype was recorded a few times. The genes are TRBV12-3 or TRBV12-4 and TRBJ1-6, with D possibly TRBD1 on 6 matching bases. The CDR3 loop spans 12 amino acids. The V and J ends lost 6 bases and 14 bases respectively, with 14 bases between them. The CDR3 DNA follows: TGTGCCAGCAGCCCCTTACAGGGATCCCTCCACTTT. Protein sequence: CASSPLQGSLHF.

This clonotype showed up just once. The chain is built from TRBV7-6 and TRBJ2-5, with 10 bases matching TRBD2. The CDR3 is 18 amino acids. V trimming: 2 bases; J trimming: 5 bases; junction bases outside the gene matches: 14. Germline CDR1 reads SGHVS; CDR2 reads FNYEAQ. The CDR3 DNA sequence: TGTGCCAGCAGCTTACCGGGGGGGACTAGCGAGGTTGGGGAGACCCAGTACTTC. Its protein product is CASSLPGGTSEVGETQYF. The full variable domain, completed using reference TRBV7-6 and TRBJ2-5, is GAGVSQSPRYKVTKRGQDVALRCDPISGHVSLYWYRQALGQGPEFLTYFNYEAQQDKSGLPNDRFSAERPEGSISTLTIQRTEQRDSAMYRCASSLPGGTSEVGETQYFGPGTRLLVL.

The gene calls are TRBV29-1 and TRBJ1-4, with D possibly matching TRBD1 (5 bases). With 7 bases removed from V and 8 bases from J, the gap between germline ends came to 17 bases. This CDR3 is built from 13 residues. CDR1 SQVTM and CDR2 ANQGSEA come from the germline V gene. CDR3 protein: CSAAEGIGEKLFF. The CDR3 DNA sequence: TGCAGCGCCGCAGAGGGGATAGGGGAAAAACTGTTTTTT.

This clonotype was seen only a few times. The CDR3 sequence is CASSSPQGGPRRTGELFF. DNA for the CDR3: TGTGCCAGCAGCTCCCCACAAGGAGGTCCTAGGCGCACCGGGGAGCTGTTTTTT. J is TRBJ2-2 and V is TRBV4-2; a possible D gene is TRBD2 (5 bases). The CDR3 is 18 residues long. The germline gives CDR1 LGHNA, CDR2 YNFKEQ. Between the trimmed V and J ends, which lost 5 bases and 4 bases, there was a span of 23 bases.

This clonotype was seen a few times. At one end, the junction sequence differs from germline, possibly due to a read error. The chain uses TRBV6-5 and TRBJ1-6; D call uncertain. Looked up from germline, CDR1 is MNHEY and CDR2 is SVGAGI. The CDR3 is 13 amino acids. CDR3 sequence reads: CASSYSDNSPLHF. CDR3 nucleotides: TGTGCCAGCAGTTACTCCGATAATTCACCCCTCCACTTT.

The V gene is TRBV24-1, the J gene TRBJ1-2; D perhaps matches TRBD1 (6 bases). The germline V gene encodes CDR1 KGHDR and CDR2 SFDVKD. The V and J ends lost 2 bases and 2 bases respectively, with 11 bases between them. The CDR3 spans 15 residues. CDR3 loop: CATSDSSGANYGYTF. The CDR3, as DNA: TGTGCCACCAGTGATTCATCGGGGGCGAACTATGGCTACACCTTC.

Ten or more counts support this clonotype. The chain links TRBV5-1 to TRBJ1-2; D remains ambiguous. Trimming took 0 bases from V and 4 from J, leaving 10 bases between them. Germline V CDR1 and CDR2: SGHRS, YFSETQ. This CDR3 spans 14 amino acids. Here the CDR3 DNA reads TGCGCCAGCAGCTTGGGGCAGCAGCCCTATGGCTACACCTTC. Residues: CASSLGQQPYGYTF. Filled out from reference TRBV5-1 and TRBJ1-2, the complete variable domain reads KAGVTQTPRYLIKTRGQQVTLSCSPISGHRSVSWYQQTPGQGLQFLFEYFSETQRNKGNFPGRFSGRQFSNSRSEMNVSTLELGDSALYLCASSLGQQPYGYTFGSGTRLTVV.

Many counts were recorded for this clonotype. This chain uses TRBV20-1 with TRBJ1-1; D unclear. V lost 6 bases and J 5 bases, leaving 19 bases between the germline ends. Germline V gene data show CDR1 as DFQATT and CDR2 as SNEGSKA (reference sequence). This CDR3 is built from 14 residues. CDR3 bases: TGCAGTGCCGCCGCTTCCACCTCGCGAACTGAAGCTTTCTTT. This gives the protein CSAAASTSRTEAFF.

This clonotype was seen a handful of times. The J gene is TRBJ1-1, the V gene TRBV19; D is uncertain. CDR3 size: 11 residues. The V end lost 5 bases, the J end lost 8 bases, and 9 bases lay between the germline ends. Germline V gene lookup returns CDR1 LNHDA and CDR2 SQIVND (reference sequence). The CDR3 sequence is CASSYSLEAFF. CDR3 bases: TGTGCCAGTAGTTATAGTTTGGAAGCTTTCTTT.

The chain combines TRBV30 with TRBJ1-5, with D maybe TRBD1 (5 bases). V was clipped by 0 bases and J by 6 bases, with 6 bases between them. Germline assignment: CDR1 GTSNPN and CDR2 SVGIG (reference sequence). This CDR3 has 12 residues. The CDR3 protein is CAWSVDIQPQHF. The DNA for the CDR3 is TGTGCCTGGAGTGTGGACATTCAGCCCCAGCATTTT.